The 30 T cell receptor beta chains below all came from one sample that was sequenced in a study of blood T cell repertoires in COVID-19. Assay: immunoSEQ multiplex PCR; the TCRdb copy retains only in-frame clones and omits some. The sample lists about 250,000 clones; over 75% were seen once. The sequencing input was PBMCs or T cells enriched from blood (not recorded which). These receptors were obtained from a woman between 18 and 30 years old who had recovered from COVID-19.

The V gene is TRBV7-8, the J gene TRBJ2-1, with TRBD2 matching over 12 bases. The germline CDR1 and CDR2 sequences are SGHVS and FQNEAQ. The trim removed 2 bases at V and 6 bases at J, leaving 11 bases unmatched. The CDR3 loop spans 18 amino acids. The DNA for the CDR3 is TGTGCCAGCAGCTTAACTAGCGGGGGGCCGGGTAGTAGCAATGAGCAGTTCTTC. This gives the protein CASSLTSGGPGSSNEQFF.

The J gene is TRBJ1-4, the V gene TRBV3-1 (or the pseudogene TRBV3-2); tentatively, D is TRBD1 (5 bases). V lost 4 bases and J lost 10, with 28 bases in between. CDR3 length: 18 residues. CDR1 and CDR2 from the germline V gene are LGHDT and YNNKEL (reference sequence). The CDR3 region is CASSLNSPDGGGLGKLFF. CDR3 DNA: TGTGCCAGCAGCCTTAACTCTCCCGATGGGGGAGGGTTAGGAAAACTGTTTTTT.

The chain recombines TRBV7-9 with TRBJ2-7; 9 bases align to TRBD1. Unmatched junction bases numbered 8, after V lost 6 bases and J lost 2 bases. This CDR3 has 15 amino acids. Germline CDR1 SEHNR, CDR2 FQNEAQ (reference sequence). The CDR3, as DNA: TGTGCCAGCAGTGGGGACAGGGAGGGGGCCTACGAGCAGTACTTC. It is translated as CASSGDREGAYEQYF. Looking up the rest from reference TRBV7-9 and TRBJ2-7 gives the full variable domain: DTGVSQNPRHKITKRGQNVTFRCDPISEHNRLYWYRQTLGQGPEFLTYFQNEAQLEKSRLLSDRFSAERPKGSFSTLEIQRTEQGDSAMYLCASSGDREGAYEQYFGPGTRLTVT.

V is TRBV19 and J is TRBJ2-1; perhaps TRBD2 as D (5 bases). Germline-derived CDR1 and CDR2 are LNHDA and SQIVND (reference sequence). V lost 2 bases, J lost 14 bases, and 16 bases lay in between. The CDR3 consists of 13 residues. CDR3 region: CASSIRSRGTEFF. The CDR3 region has the DNA TGTGCCAGTAGTATAAGGAGTCGGGGAACCGAGTTCTTC.

The rearrangement uses TRBV2 and TRBJ2-1, with D possibly matching TRBD2 (6 bases). V was cut by 0 bases and J by 1 base, with 13 bases left in between. CDR1 is SNHLY, CDR2 FYNNEI, per germline. The CDR3 length is 17 residues. The CDR3 DNA follows: TGTGCCAGCAGTGAAGCGGCCACTAGCAGGTCCTACAATGAGCAGTTCTTC. It yields the protein CASSEAATSRSYNEQFF.

V gene TRBV7-9 combines with J gene TRBJ2-7; D may be TRBD1 (6 bases). The germline gives CDR1 SEHNR, CDR2 FQNEAQ (reference sequence). Between the trimmed V and J ends, which lost 8 bases and 4 bases, there was a span of 18 bases. The CDR3 length is 14 residues. The CDR3 spells CASASPDSKYEQYF. The CDR3 DNA reads as TGTGCCAGCGCCTCTCCGGACAGTAAGTACGAGCAGTACTTC.

DNA for the CDR3: TGCGCCAGCAGCCTCCGGGACAGGGTGGCCACTGAAGCTTTCTTT. This encodes CASSLRDRVATEAFF. The rearrangement uses TRBV5-1 and TRBJ1-1, with 9 bases matching TRBD1. CDR1 SGHRS and CDR2 YFSETQ come from the germline V gene. There are 15 residues in the CDR3. Trimming cost V 4 bases and J 4 bases; bases outside gene matches: 8.

This chain links TRBV18 with TRBJ1-2; 9 bases are a match to TRBD1. V shed 3 bases and J 4 bases; nucleotides not matched to a gene: 6. The CDR3 runs 15 residues. The germline V gene encodes CDR1 KGHSH and CDR2 LQKENI. CDR3 protein: CASSPPGTGFYGYTF. Written as DNA, the CDR3 is TGTGCCAGCTCACCTCCCGGGACAGGGTTCTATGGCTACACCTTC. The variable domain in full, completed from reference TRBV18 and TRBJ1-2, reads NAGVMQNPRHLVRRRGQEARLRCSPMKGHSHVYWYRQLPEEGLKFMVYLQKENIIDESGMPKERFSAEFPKEGPSILRIQQVVRGDSAAYFCASSPPGTGFYGYTFGSGTRLTVV.

The gene calls are TRBV7-9 and TRBJ1-1; tentatively, D is TRBD1 (6 bases). The CDR3 totals 15 residues. Trimming cost V 5 bases and J 4 bases, with 17 bases left between them. CDR1 is SEHNR, CDR2 FQNEAQ, per germline (reference sequence). CDR3 sequence: CASSPKRTAFTEAFF. CDR3 DNA: TGTGCCAGCAGCCCAAAGCGGACAGCTTTCACTGAAGCTTTCTTT.

A word on this clone: Compared with germline, one end of the junction differs, possibly owing to a read error. The chain links TRBV7-7 to TRBJ2-5; possible D gene TRBD1, 5 bases. The germline V gene has CDR1 SSHAT and CDR2 FNYEAQ (reference sequence). The CDR3 runs 15 residues. Here the CDR3 DNA reads TGTGCTAGCAGCTTCCAGGCAGGGCTCCAAGAGACCCAGTACTTC. It encodes CASSFQAGLQETQYF.

The chain combines TRBV6-1 with TRBJ1-5, with D maybe TRBD1 (6 bases). The CDR3 sequence is 15 residues long. V lost 2 bases to trimming and J lost 3 bases, with 11 bases between them. Per the germline V gene, CDR1 is MNHNS and CDR2 is SASEGT. The CDR3 bases are TGTGCCAGCAGTGAAAGATCAGGGGCCAATCAGCCCCAGCATTTT. Translating gives CASSERSGANQPQHF.

This clone was found once. The chain joins TRBV14 to TRBJ2-5, with TRBD2 matching 8 bases. Per germline, CDR1 SGHDN and CDR2 FVKESK. This CDR3 is built from 18 residues. Germline trimming cut 1 base from V and 2 bases from J; bases unmatched to any gene: 12. CDR3 protein: CASSQVFRLGGEQETQYF. The CDR3 DNA reads TGTGCCAGCAGCCAAGTTTTCCGCCTCGGGGGGGAGCAAGAGACCCAGTACTTC.

The rearrangement uses TRBV7-2 and TRBJ2-3, with TRBD2 matching 12 bases. V lost 3 bases and J lost 2; bases outside the gene matches: 3. The germline V gene has CDR1 SGHTA and CDR2 FQGNSA. The CDR3 consists of 16 residues. The CDR3 bases are TGTGCCAGCAGCTTGACTAGCGGGGGAAACACAGATACGCAGTATTTT. Encoded protein: CASSLTSGGNTDTQYF.

The sample holds one count of this clone. This rearrangement joins TRBV27 to TRBJ1-6, with 11 nucleotides matching TRBD1. Germline V gene data show CDR1 as MNHEY and CDR2 as SMNVEV (reference sequence). The CDR3 runs to 15 residues. Trimming at V came to 2 bases and at J to 10 bases, leaving 4 bases not matched to a gene. CDR3 protein: CASSLDGTGGSPLHF. The DNA for the CDR3 is TGTGCCAGCAGTTTAGACGGGACAGGGGGATCACCCCTCCACTTT.

The V gene is TRBV5-4, the J gene TRBJ2-1, with 7 bases fitting TRBD2. The trim removed 0 bases at V and 10 bases at J, leaving 7 bases unmatched. The CDR3 is 14 amino acids. Germline CDR1 SGHNT, CDR2 YYREEE (reference sequence). CDR3 protein: CASSLGREGDEQFF. CDR3 coding DNA: TGTGCCAGCAGCTTGGGAAGGGAGGGAGACGAGCAGTTCTTC. Full variable domain (missing parts from reference TRBV5-4 and TRBJ2-1): ETGVTQSPTHLIKTRGQQVTLRCSSQSGHNTVSWYQQALGQGPQFIFQYYREEENGRGNFPPRFSGLQFPNYSSELNVNALELDDSALYLCASSLGREGDEQFFGPGTRLTVL.

The genes are TRBV7-6 and TRBJ2-5, with TRBD2 identical over 13 bases. This CDR3 region has 17 residues. The V gene end was trimmed by 4 bases and the J gene end by 5 bases; junction bases not matched to a gene: 10. The germline V gene has CDR1 SGHVS and CDR2 FNYEAQ. DNA of the CDR3: TGTGCCAGCAGCTCCATAGGGGGACTAGCGGGGACGGAGACCCAGTACTTC. Amino acids: CASSSIGGLAGTETQYF.

This sequence joins TRBV6-5 and TRBJ1-3; D gene unclear. Trimming took off 6 bases at V and 2 bases at J, with 11 bases between the two ends. This CDR3 is 14 amino acids long. Germline values: CDR1 MNHEY, CDR2 SVGAGI. In DNA form, the CDR3 reads TGTGCCAGCAGGTACGATTCGGCTGGAAACACCATATATTTT. This encodes CASRYDSAGNTIYF.

The chain carries TRBV28 and TRBJ1-5, with D tentatively TRBD1 (5 bases). V lost 3 bases to trimming and J lost 7 bases, with 10 bases between them. Germline assignment: CDR1 MDHEN and CDR2 SYDVKM. The CDR3 extends over 13 amino acids. CDR3 protein: CASSFGAAQPQHF. CDR3 nucleotides: TGTGCCAGCAGTTTTGGGGCCGCCCAGCCCCAGCATTTT.

The J gene is TRBJ1-2, the V gene TRBV9, with a possible D match to TRBD1 (6 bases). The CDR3 is made up of 14 amino acids. With 8 bases removed from V and 4 bases from J, the gap between germline ends came to 18 bases. The germline V gene has CDR1 SGDLS and CDR2 YYNGEE. In DNA, the CDR3 is TGTGCCAGTGGACTAGGGGGTAGCACCTATGGCTACACCTTC. It yields the protein CASGLGGSTYGYTF.

V is TRBV5-1 and J is TRBJ2-3; 8 bases fit TRBD2. Germline assignment: CDR1 SGHRS and CDR2 YFSETQ. The CDR3 is 16 amino acids. Trimming at V came to 0 bases and at J to 4 bases, leaving 7 bases not matched to a gene. In DNA form, the CDR3 reads TGCGCCAGCAGCTTGGACGGGGGGGCCGTCGCAGATACGCAGTATTTT. This gives the protein CASSLDGGAVADTQYF.

The V call is TRBV5-4, the J call TRBJ2-5, with D possibly matching TRBD1 (7 bases). V shed 5 bases and J shed 2 bases, with 13 bases lying between them. The CDR3 runs to 14 residues. In germline, CDR1 is SGHNT, CDR2 YYREEE (reference sequence). The CDR3 bases are TGTGCCAGCAGAGGGGGCGCGGGGCAAGAGACCCAGTACTTC. Its protein is CASRGGAGQETQYF.

The chain has TRBV10-3 and TRBJ1-6; TRBD1 agrees at 7 bases. The CDR3 loop spans 14 amino acids. Unmatched junction bases numbered 7, after V lost 6 bases and J lost 8 bases. Germline V lookup: CDR1 ENHRY, CDR2 SYGVKD. The CDR3 sequence: CAISTGEYYSPLHF. The CDR3 bases are TGTGCCATCAGCACAGGGGAATATTATTCACCCCTCCACTTT.

This sequence joins TRBV27 and TRBJ2-7, with a tentative D call TRBD2 (5 bases). Trimming removed 6 bases at V and 3 bases at J, with 15 bases between. Germline V CDR1 and CDR2: MNHEY, SMNVEV (reference sequence). CDR3 length: 14 residues. CDR3 amino acids: CASREGGGGYEQYF. The CDR3 nucleotides are TGTGCCAGCAGAGAAGGAGGTGGCGGCTACGAGCAGTACTTC.

This clone has just a few counts. This chain links TRBV7-9 with TRBJ2-1; TRBD1 matches 7 bases. CDR1 SEHNR and CDR2 FQNEAQ come from the germline V gene (reference sequence). The CDR3 extends over 17 amino acids. After removal of 4 bases from V and 10 bases from J, the junction contained 19 bases not matched to a gene. CDR3 bases: TGTGCCAGCAGCTCCCGGGGAGTGAGGCAGGGGGTATGGGAGCAGTTCTTC. Protein: CASSSRGVRQGVWEQFF.

The chain employs TRBV27 and TRBJ1-6, with D possibly matching TRBD1 (5 bases). CDR1 and CDR2 from the germline V gene are MNHEY and SMNVEV (reference sequence). This CDR3 region has 16 residues. The germline V and J ends were trimmed by 1 base and 10 bases, with 17 bases remaining between them. CDR3 amino acids: CASSLWSSRVWSPLHF. CDR3 bases: TGTGCCAGCAGTTTATGGTCCAGCAGGGTGTGGTCACCCCTCCACTTT.

The chain couples TRBV20-1 to TRBJ1-2, with no clear D. Germline V gene lookup returns CDR1 DFQATT and CDR2 SNEGSKA (reference sequence). CDR3 length: 11 residues. V shed 3 bases and J shed 4 bases, with 6 bases lying between them. The chain's CDR3 is CSASLSYGYTF. The CDR3 DNA reads as TGCAGTGCTAGCCTAAGCTATGGCTACACCTTC.

Worth noting for this clone: One end of the junction varies from germline; a read error may be responsible. The CDR3 DNA sequence: TGCGCCAGCAGTGAGTCGGGGGACAAAGGAAACTTC. This encodes CASSESGDKGNF. This chain links TRBV10-2 with TRBJ2-5; perhaps TRBD1 as D (6 bases). The CDR3 contains 12 residues. Germline CDR1 and CDR2: WSHSY and SAAADI.

A few counts support this clone. The chain combines TRBV3-1 (or the pseudogene TRBV3-2) with TRBJ1-2; 7 bases are shared with TRBD1. The CDR3 totals 16 residues. In germline, CDR1 is LGHDT, CDR2 YNNKEL (reference sequence). V shed 2 bases, J shed 7 bases, and the junction held 13 bases outside the gene matches. The CDR3 region is CASSQLQGTDSGGYTF. The CDR3 nucleotides are TGTGCCAGCAGCCAACTACAGGGGACAGACTCTGGTGGCTACACCTTC.

The chain combines TRBV11-3 with TRBJ2-7; D not resolved. V lost 6 bases and J 1 base, leaving 10 bases between the germline ends. This CDR3 has 13 residues. Germline CDR1 and CDR2: SGHNT and YENEEA. CDR3 sequence (DNA): TGTGCCAGCAGTTTTCAGGATTCCTACGAGCAGTACTTC. Its translation: CASSFQDSYEQYF.

V and J are TRBV27 and TRBJ1-5, with a possible D match to TRBD1 (6 bases). Germline lookup yields CDR1 MNHEY and CDR2 SMNVEV (reference sequence). This CDR3 contains 14 residues. The ends were cut back, 2 bases at V and 3 bases at J, with 8 bases in the middle. CDR3 sequence (DNA): TGTGCCAGCAGTTTAGGGGGGGCCAATCAGCCCCAGCATTTT. This translates into CASSLGGANQPQHF.